The 16 T cell receptor beta chains listed next were all sequenced from one sample in a study of cytomegalovirus exposure and HLA in healthy donors. Clones were sequenced by immunoSEQ multiplex PCR, and TCRdb holds only the in-frame ones, with some missing. The sample carries about 120,000 clones, more than 75% recorded once. Sequencing was performed on PBMCs. Receptor source: a man aged 18 to 35 in good health and CMV-seronegative.

The chain is built from TRBV21-1 and TRBJ2-5; TRBD1, the table's D call, lacks a check against the DNA. TRBV21-1 is annotated as a pseudogene. The CDR3 has 15 residues. CDR3 in amino acids: CASSKGRVQVETQYF. CDR3 sequence (DNA): TGTGCCAGCAGCAAAGGCCGAGTTCAGGTGGAGACCCAGTACTTC.

In its sample, this clone was seen once. V gene TRBV30 combines with J gene TRBJ1-2; 7 bases agree with TRBD1. V lost 2 bases, J lost 4 bases, and 10 bases stayed unmatched. This CDR3 spans 15 amino acids. Germline V CDR1 and CDR2: GTSNPN, SVGIG (reference sequence). The CDR3 DNA reads as TGTGCCTGGAGTACTGGGACAGTAGAAGGCTATGGCTACACCTTC. Amino acids: CAWSTGTVEGYGYTF.

This rearrangement joins TRBV7-9 to TRBJ2-7, with D possibly being TRBD1 (5 bases). Trimming took 3 bases from V and 2 from J, leaving 11 bases between them. Germline V gene data show CDR1 as SEHNR and CDR2 as FQNEAQ (reference sequence). CDR3 size: 14 residues. The CDR3 reads CASSLVRVPYEQYF. The CDR3 nucleotides are TGTGCCAGCAGCTTGGTCAGGGTGCCCTACGAGCAGTACTTC.

This clone was seen once. CDR3 protein: CASSTNRGGETQYF. For the CDR3, the DNA is TGTGCCAGCAGCACCAACAGGGGGGGGGAGACCCAGTACTTC. The rearrangement joins TRBV13 to TRBJ2-5, with D possibly being TRBD1 (8 bases). This CDR3 has 14 residues. CDR1 and CDR2 (germline): PRHDT, FYEKMQ (reference sequence). The V and J ends lost 5 bases and 5 bases respectively, with 15 bases between them.

The V gene is TRBV7-2, the J gene TRBJ2-7, with 8 positions matching TRBD1. Trimming cost V 7 bases and J 6 bases; bases outside gene matches: 8. The CDR3 extends over 13 amino acids. Germline loops: CDR1 SGHTA, CDR2 FQGNSA. The CDR3 coding sequence is TGTGCCAGCACCCCCAGGGGGCCTTTCGAGCAGTACTTC. Translation: CASTPRGPFEQYF.

The chain links TRBV5-1 to TRBJ2-5; D perhaps matches TRBD1 (6 bases). The CDR3 length is 15 residues. The V gene lost 2 bases and the J gene lost 1 base, with 12 bases spanning the gap. CDR1 and CDR2 from the germline V gene are SGHRS and YFSETQ. In DNA, the CDR3 is TGCGCCAGCAGCTTTTTGACAGGTTCCCAAGAGACCCAGTACTTC. Protein sequence: CASSFLTGSQETQYF. The whole variable domain, filled in from reference TRBV5-1 and TRBJ2-5, reads KAGVTQTPRYLIKTRGQQVTLSCSPISGHRSVSWYQQTPGQGLQFLFEYFSETQRNKGNFPGRFSGRQFSNSRSEMNVSTLELGDSALYLCASSFLTGSQETQYFGPGTRLLVL.

This rearrangement joins TRBV7-6 to TRBJ1-1; D is ambiguous. In germline, CDR1 is SGHVS, CDR2 FNYEAQ. The length of the CDR3 is 13 residues. V shed 0 bases and J shed 4 bases, with 6 bases lying between them. The CDR3 is CASSLAPSTEAFF. CDR3 nucleotide sequence: TGTGCCAGCAGCTTAGCTCCCAGCACTGAAGCTTTCTTT.

The V gene is TRBV30, the J gene TRBJ2-5, with 7 bases fitting TRBD1. The germline CDR1 and CDR2 sequences are GTSNPN and SVGIG (reference sequence). There are 14 residues in the CDR3. V lost 2 bases and J lost 4; bases outside the gene matches: 7. The CDR3, as DNA: TGTGCCTGGAGTCCTTGGGCAGGGGGAGAGACCCAGTACTTC. Its translation: CAWSPWAGGETQYF.

The chain carries TRBV5-1 and TRBJ1-1; D is perhaps TRBD1 (5 bases). There are 18 residues in the CDR3. Trimming stripped 0 bases from V and 1 base from J, with 19 bases between. Per germline, CDR1 SGHRS and CDR2 YFSETQ. The CDR3 DNA follows: TGCGCCAGCAGCTTGGGACCGAAGGGGACTGGGAAGAACACTGAAGCTTTCTTT. This sequence encodes CASSLGPKGTGKNTEAFF.

The CDR3 DNA sequence: TGTGCCAGCAGTGGCGGTAGCGGGGGGGCGCAGTTCTTC. Residues: CASSGGSGGAQFF. The chain has TRBV6-4 and TRBJ2-1; 11 nucleotides match TRBD2. The CDR3 spans 13 residues. With V trimmed by 4 bases and J by 12 bases, 5 bases remained unmatched. CDR1 is MRHNA and CDR2 is SNTAGT in the germline V gene.

The chain is built from TRBV6-1 and TRBJ1-1; possibly TRBD1 for D (6 bases). From germline, CDR1 is MNHNS and CDR2 SASEGT. Trimming cost V 6 bases and J 0 bases, with 8 bases left between them. The CDR3 is made up of 13 amino acids. The CDR3 DNA reads as TGTGCCAGCAGAAACAGGGTGAACACTGAAGCTTTCTTT. Translating gives CASRNRVNTEAFF.

This chain connects TRBV6-6 to TRBJ2-7; 7 bases line up with TRBD2. The CDR3 loop spans 14 amino acids. V shed 6 bases, J shed 0 bases, and the junction held 5 bases outside the gene matches. Germline V gives CDR1 MNHNY, CDR2 SVGAGI (reference sequence). The CDR3 DNA reads TGTGCCAGCAGGGGGACTACGCCCTCCTACGAGCAGTACTTC. Amino acids: CASRGTTPSYEQYF.

This rearrangement joins TRBV19 to TRBJ1-5, with a possible D match to TRBD1 (5 bases). Trimming pared 3 bases from V and 6 bases from J, leaving 12 bases between. Per the germline V gene, CDR1 is LNHDA and CDR2 is SQIVND (reference sequence). The CDR3 is made up of 14 amino acids. DNA for the CDR3: TGTGCCAGTAGTATTGCAGGGTCGGGTCAGCCCCAGCATTTT. Translating it yields CASSIAGSGQPQHF.

The chain joins TRBV13 to TRBJ1-1, with D perhaps matching TRBD1 (6 bases). Germline CDR1 reads PRHDT; CDR2 reads FYEKMQ (reference sequence). The V end was cut by 4 bases, the J end by 6 bases, with 9 bases between. CDR3 length: 12 amino acids. The CDR3 coding sequence is TGTGCCAGCAGCTATGGACAGTCTGAAGCTTTCTTT. It is translated as CASSYGQSEAFF.

V and J are TRBV14 and TRBJ1-2; TRBD1 matches 8 bases. The V segment lost 4 bases and the J segment 5 bases; nucleotides outside the gene matches: 9. This CDR3 region has 15 residues. Germline V gene data show CDR1 as SGHDN and CDR2 as FVKESK. CDR3 bases: TGTGCCAGCAGCCGAACACCGGGACAGGTTTATGGCTACACCTTC. The encoded protein is CASSRTPGQVYGYTF.

This sequence joins TRBV5-4 and TRBJ2-1; maybe TRBD2 (5 bases). CDR3 length: 15 residues. The germline V and J ends were trimmed by 7 bases and 8 bases, with 22 bases remaining between them. Germline assignment: CDR1 SGHNT and CDR2 YYREEE (reference sequence). The CDR3 region has the DNA TGTGCCAGCGGTACGGACTTATCTCATGGGGATGAGCAGTTCTTC. Protein sequence: CASGTDLSHGDEQFF.